This T cell receptor beta chain was obtained from a study of blood T cells in healthy people across ages. This clonotype has just a few counts. The second PCR ran about 6 to 12 cycles with a sample-barcoded 5' primer and J-beta primers. One entry per CDR3 protein results from TCRdb running MiXCR on the 5' RACE reads. The repertoire includes some 900,000 distinct CDR3 sequences, around 48% of them detected once, and roughly 12% sits in the top ten. This CDR3 contains 13 residues. The germline gives CDR1 MNHEY, CDR2 SMNVEV (reference sequence). Trimming removed 8 bases from V and 0 bases from J, with 11 bases in between.

V usage is TRBV27 and J usage is TRBJ2-7; no clear D gene. This receptor was taken from a man aged 30 to 39 in good health. The sample consisted of blood. The CDR3 region is CASGGASSYEQYF. The CDR3 nucleotides are TGTGCCAGCGGCGGTGCGAGCTCCTACGAGCAGTACTTC.